The present TCR beta chain was sequenced within a study of post-analysis software for immune sequencing data. At the level of the study: The disease courses covered relapsing-remitting, secondary progressive and progressive-relapsing multiple sclerosis. Whole-study results and caveats: Relative to controls, patients had about 5 TRBV segments at higher frequency, with TRBV5-6, TRBV5-1 and TRBV20-1 among these. Samples from one preparation batch, clustered by F measure, grouped strongly together. Significantly decreased normalized Chao1 diversity was recorded for multiple sclerosis patients relative to controls.

TCR beta cDNA libraries included unique molecular identifiers. cDNA molecules numbering about 490,000 came from approximately 0.91 to 9.4 million T cells. A single record per CDR3 protein comes from TCRdb applying MiXCR to the PCR reads. The sample comprises 380,000 or so distinct CDR3 sequences, about a third of which are singletons, and around an eighth rests with the top ten. The CDR3 extends over 14 amino acids. Trimming pared 3 bases from V and 7 bases from J, leaving 13 bases between. The germline V gene encodes CDR1 DFQATT and CDR2 SNEGSKA (reference sequence). There are a few counts of this clonotype. The target antigen is unknown.

The gene calls are TRBV20-1 and TRBJ1-6; no clear D gene. The clonotype comes from a girl aged 5 to 17 with multiple sclerosis. Material for sequencing was blood. Here the CDR3 reads CSARAGVGNSPLHF. In DNA form, the CDR3 reads TGCAGTGCTAGGGCGGGAGTCGGGAATTCACCCCTCCACTTT.